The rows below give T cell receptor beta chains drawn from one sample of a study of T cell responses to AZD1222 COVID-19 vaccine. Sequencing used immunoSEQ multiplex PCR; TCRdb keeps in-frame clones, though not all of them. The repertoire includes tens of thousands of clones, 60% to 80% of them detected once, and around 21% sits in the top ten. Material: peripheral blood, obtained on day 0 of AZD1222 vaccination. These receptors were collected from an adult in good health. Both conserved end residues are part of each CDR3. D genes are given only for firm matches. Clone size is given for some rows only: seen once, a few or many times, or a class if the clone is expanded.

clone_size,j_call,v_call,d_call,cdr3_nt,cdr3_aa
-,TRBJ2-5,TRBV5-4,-,TGTGCCAGCAGCCAGGGTTTTCAAGAGACCCAGTACTTC,CASSQGFQETQYF
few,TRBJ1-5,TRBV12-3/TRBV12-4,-,TGTGCCAGCAAATATACAGGTAATCAGCCCCAGCATTTT,CASKYTGNQPQHF
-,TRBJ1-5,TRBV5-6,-,TGTGCCAGCACGCGCCAGGGATCAGATCAGCCCCAGCATTTT,CASTRQGSDQPQHF
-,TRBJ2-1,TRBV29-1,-,TGCAGCGCCCTTGTAACGGGAGTTGAGCAGTTCTTC,CSALVTGVEQFF
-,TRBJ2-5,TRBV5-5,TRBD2,TGTGCCAGCAGCCGGACGGCGGGAGGGGAAGAGACCCAGTACTTC,CASSRTAGGEETQYF
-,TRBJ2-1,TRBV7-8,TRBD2,TGTGCCAGCCGACCCGTGCCGGGAGGCGACAATGAGCAGTTCTTC,CASRPVPGGDNEQFF
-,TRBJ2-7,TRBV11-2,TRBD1,TGTGCCAGCAGCCGAAACCGGGACAGACTTGATTTC,CASSRNRDRLDF
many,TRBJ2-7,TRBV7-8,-,TGTGCCAGCAGCTTAGTTCTTGGAGCTCCCTCCTACGAGCAGTACTTC,CASSLVLGAPSYEQYF
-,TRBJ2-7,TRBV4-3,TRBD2,TGCGCCAGCAGCCACGACTATCCAGGTACGACTAGCGGTACCTACGAGCAGTACTTC,CASSHDYPGTTSGTYEQYF
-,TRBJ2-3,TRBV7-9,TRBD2,TGTGCCAGCAGCCCGGGACTAGCGGGGGTAGATACGCAGTATTTT,CASSPGLAGVDTQYF
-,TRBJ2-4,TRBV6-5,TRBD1,TGTGCCAGCAGTTACTCGCAGGGGGACATTCAGTACTTC,CASSYSQGDIQYF
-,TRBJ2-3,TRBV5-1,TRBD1,TGCGCCAGCAGCAGTCAGGGGGCGGGAGATACGCAGTATTTT,CASSSQGAGDTQYF
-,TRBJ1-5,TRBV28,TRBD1,TGTGCCAGCAGTTTGTGGACAGGTGGGACGGGTCAGCCCCAGCATTTT,CASSLWTGGTGQPQHF
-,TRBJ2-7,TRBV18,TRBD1,TGTGCCAGCTCACTGGGACAGAACTACGAGCAGTACTTC,CASSLGQNYEQYF
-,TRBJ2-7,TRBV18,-,TGTGCCAGCTCACCAAGGACCTCGAATCTCGGGGAGCAGTACTTC,CASSPRTSNLGEQYF
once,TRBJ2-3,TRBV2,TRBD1,TGTGCCAGCAGTGTGTTGGGGACAGTCACAGATACGCAGTATTTT,CASSVLGTVTDTQYF
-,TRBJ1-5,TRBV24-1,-,TGTGCCAGAGAAGGGGCGGGAAGCAATCAGCCCCAGCATTTT,CAREGAGSNQPQHF
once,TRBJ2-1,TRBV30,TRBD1,TGTGCCTTACAGGGGTACAATGAGCAGTTCTTC,CALQGYNEQFF
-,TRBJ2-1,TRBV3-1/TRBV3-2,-,TGTGCCAGCAGCCCTTGGCGGGAATACAATGAGCAGTTCTTC,CASSPWREYNEQFF
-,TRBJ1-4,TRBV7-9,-,TGTGCCAGCAGTCCCGGACAGCCAACTCTTAATGAAAAACTGTTTTTT,CASSPGQPTLNEKLFF
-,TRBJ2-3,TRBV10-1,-,TGCGCCAGCAGTGAGCTGGGGTCTAGAGCAGATACGCAGTATTTT,CASSELGSRADTQYF
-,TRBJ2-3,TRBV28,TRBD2,TGTGCCAGCCTTACCTTGGCGGGAGGTACAGATACGCAGTATTTT,CASLTLAGGTDTQYF
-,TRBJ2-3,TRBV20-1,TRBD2,TGCAGTGCTAGTCGGCTAGCGGGAGGGCAGCTAGGCACAGATACGCAGTATTTT,CSASRLAGGQLGTDTQYF
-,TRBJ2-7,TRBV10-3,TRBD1,TGTGCCATCAGTGCCGGACAGGCCCACGAGCAGTACTTC,CAISAGQAHEQYF
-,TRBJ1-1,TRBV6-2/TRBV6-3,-,TGTGCCAGCAGTTACGGTACTCATTGGGACAACACTGAAGCTTTCTTT,CASSYGTHWDNTEAFF
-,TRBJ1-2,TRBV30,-,TGTGCCTGGTCCAAACGATATGGCTACACCTTC,CAWSKRYGYTF
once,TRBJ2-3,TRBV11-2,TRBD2,TGTGCCAGCAGCCAGGGGTTAGCGGGAGAAGGAGATACGCAGTATTTT,CASSQGLAGEGDTQYF
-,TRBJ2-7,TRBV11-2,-,TGTGCCAGCAGCTTTAATACAGGGACCTACGAGCAGTACTTC,CASSFNTGTYEQYF
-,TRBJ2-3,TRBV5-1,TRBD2,TGCGCCAGCAGCTTGGGGACTAGCCCTACAGATACGCAGTATTTT,CASSLGTSPTDTQYF
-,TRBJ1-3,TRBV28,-,TGTGCCAGCAGTTCTAGGAACTCTGGAAACACCATATATTTT,CASSSRNSGNTIYF
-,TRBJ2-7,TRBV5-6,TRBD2,TGTGCCAGCAGCTCTACCGGGACTAGGGGCTACGAGCAGTACTTC,CASSSTGTRGYEQYF
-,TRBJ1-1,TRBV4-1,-,TGCGCCAGCACCCAAAGGGACACTTTCGGGTTAAGGAACACTGAAGCTTTCTTT,CASTQRDTFGLRNTEAFF
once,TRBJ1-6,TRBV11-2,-,TGTGCCAGCAGCTTAGACCGAGATAATTCACCCCTCCACTTT,CASSLDRDNSPLHF
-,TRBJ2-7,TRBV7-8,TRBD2,TGTGCCAGCAGCGCCAGGACTAGTTACGAGCAGTACTTC,CASSARTSYEQYF
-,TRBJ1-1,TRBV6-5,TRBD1,TGTGCCAGCAGTTACGAGGGCAGGGGGCACACTGAAGCTTTCTTT,CASSYEGRGHTEAFF
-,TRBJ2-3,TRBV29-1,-,TGCAGCGTTGCCTGGACCCGCACAGATACGCAGTATTTT,CSVAWTRTDTQYF
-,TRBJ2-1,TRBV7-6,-,TGTGCCAGCAGCTACAATAGGTTCAATGAGCAGTTCTTC,CASSYNRFNEQFF
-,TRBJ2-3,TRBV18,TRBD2,TGTGCCAGCTCAACGGGACTAGCTAGCACAGATACGCAGTATTTT,CASSTGLASTDTQYF
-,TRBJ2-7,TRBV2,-,TGTGCCAGCGCGTTGGCAGGGACTTCCTACGAGCAGTACTTC,CASALAGTSYEQYF
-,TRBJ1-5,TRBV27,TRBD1,TGTGCCAGCAGTTTTACTTCCGGGACAGGGAATCAGCCCCAGCATTTT,CASSFTSGTGNQPQHF
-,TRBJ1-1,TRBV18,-,TGTGCCAGCTCAGCTCCTCAGGGATTATCTGAAGCTTTCTTT,CASSAPQGLSEAFF
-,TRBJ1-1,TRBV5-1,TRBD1,TGCGCCAGCAGCTCGGACAGGATCACTGAAGCTTTCTTT,CASSSDRITEAFF
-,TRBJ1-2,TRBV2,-,TGTGCCAGCAGTGAAGGGGAGGGGAGTTCGGGCTTC,CASSEGEGSSGF
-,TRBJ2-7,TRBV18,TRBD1,TGTGCCAGCTCACGGGGACAGGGGGCGAACGAGCAGTACTTC,CASSRGQGANEQYF
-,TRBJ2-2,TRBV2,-,TGTGCCAGCAGGAGGAACACCGGGGAGCTGTTTTTT,CASRRNTGELFF
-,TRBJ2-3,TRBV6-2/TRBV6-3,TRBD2,TGTGCCAGCAGTTACTCCAGCGGGAGGGCCTCCGAAGATACGCAGTATTTT,CASSYSSGRASEDTQYF
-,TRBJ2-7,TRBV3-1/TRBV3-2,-,TGTGCCAGCAGCCACCCGGTGACCTACGAGCAGTACTTC,CASSHPVTYEQYF
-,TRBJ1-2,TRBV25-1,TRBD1,TGTGCCAGCAGTGAATCACGGGACAGGGTGCGCTACACCTTC,CASSESRDRVRYTF
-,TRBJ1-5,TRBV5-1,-,TGCGCCAGCAGCTACGGACCGAGCAATCAGCCCCAGCATTTT,CASSYGPSNQPQHF
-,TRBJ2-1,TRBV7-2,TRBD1,TGTGCCAGCAGCTTAGTGTGGGACAGAAATGAGCAGTTCTTC,CASSLVWDRNEQFF
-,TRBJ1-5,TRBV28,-,TGTGCCAGCAGTTTATTTCAAGGCAGGAATCAGCCCCAGCATTTT,CASSLFQGRNQPQHF
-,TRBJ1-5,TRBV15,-,TGTGCCACCAGCAGAAAGGGACACTCAAATAGCAATCAGCCCCAGCATTTT,CATSRKGHSNSNQPQHF
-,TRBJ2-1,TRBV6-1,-,TGTGCCAGCAGTGACACTTACAATGAGCAGTTCTTC,CASSDTYNEQFF
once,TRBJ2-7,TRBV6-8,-,TGTGCCAGCAGTTACCCGCTCGGGACCTACGAGCAGTACTTC,CASSYPLGTYEQYF
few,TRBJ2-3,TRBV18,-,TGTGCCAGCTCACCAACAATTCACCGGCGGAATCGAGGCAGGGCCGATACGCAGTATTTT,CASSPTIHRRNRGRADTQYF
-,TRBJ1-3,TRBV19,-,TGTGCCAGTAACCGACCGACCTCTGGAAACACCATATATTTT,CASNRPTSGNTIYF
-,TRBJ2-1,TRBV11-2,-,TGTGCCAGCAGTTCCCACTTTAGCTCCTACAATGAGCAGTTCTTC,CASSSHFSSYNEQFF
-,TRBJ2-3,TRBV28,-,TGTGCCAGCAGTTTAAGTTTAGCACAGTATTTT,CASSLSLAQYF